The sequence of this T cell receptor (beta chain) was determined in a study of T cell repertoires and HLA-DP antigens. About the research overall: CD4+ T cells were cocultured with HeLa cells expressing HLA-DP. Pre-culture CD4+ samples used about 1.1 ug DNA versus about 220 ng for CD137+CD4+ sorts.

Regarding this clone: Its antigen is as yet unknown.

Study-wide findings and caveats: Total CD4+ responders were stimulated by HeLa antigen-presenting cells.

Data came from immunoSEQ multiplex PCR; TCRdb stores just in-frame clones and leaves some out. In the table there are approximately 86,000 clones, around nine tenths of which are singletons. CD4+ T cells, purified by negative selection, averaged 97.7% purity. This sequence was found in a man aged 45 to 65 in good health and CMV-seronegative. Material: CD4+ T cells from PBMCs.

The CDR3: CASSIDSRGYTF. The CDR3 DNA reads TGTGCCAGCAGCATCGATTCGAGAGGCTACACCTTC. V usage is TRBV7-2 and J usage is TRBJ1-2; D unclear. The V and J ends lost 5 bases and 8 bases respectively, with 12 bases between them. The CDR3 runs 12 residues. Germline values: CDR1 SGHTA, CDR2 FQGNSA.